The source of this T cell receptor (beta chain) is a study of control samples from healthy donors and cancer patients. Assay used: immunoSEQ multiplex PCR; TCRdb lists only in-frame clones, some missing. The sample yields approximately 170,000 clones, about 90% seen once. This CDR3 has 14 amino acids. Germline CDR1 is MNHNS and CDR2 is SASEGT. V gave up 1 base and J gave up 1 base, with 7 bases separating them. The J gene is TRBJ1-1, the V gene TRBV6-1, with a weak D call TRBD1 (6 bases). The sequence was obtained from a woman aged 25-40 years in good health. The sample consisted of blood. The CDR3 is CASSEGRGNTEAFF. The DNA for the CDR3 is TGTGCCAGCAGTGAAGGCAGGGGGAACACTGAAGCTTTCTTT.